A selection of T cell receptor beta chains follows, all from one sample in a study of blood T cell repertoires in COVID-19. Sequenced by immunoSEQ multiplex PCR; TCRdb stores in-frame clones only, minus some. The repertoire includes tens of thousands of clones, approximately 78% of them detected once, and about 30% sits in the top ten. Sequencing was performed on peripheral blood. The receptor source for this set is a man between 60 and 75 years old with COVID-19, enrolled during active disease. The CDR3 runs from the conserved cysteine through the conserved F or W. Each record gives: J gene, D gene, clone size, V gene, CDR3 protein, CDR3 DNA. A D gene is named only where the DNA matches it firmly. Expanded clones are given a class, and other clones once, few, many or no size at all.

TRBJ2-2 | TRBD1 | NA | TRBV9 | CATDRVGTGELFF | TGTGCCACCGACAGGGTGGGGACCGGGGAGCTGTTTTTT
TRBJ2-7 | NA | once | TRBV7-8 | CASSLGTPGRPSYEQYF | TGTGCCAGCAGCTTAGGGACACCAGGGCGCCCTTCCTACGAGCAGTACTTC
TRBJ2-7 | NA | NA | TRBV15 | CATSRDLTDYEQYF | TGTGCCACCAGCAGAGATTTGACAGACTACGAGCAGTACTTC
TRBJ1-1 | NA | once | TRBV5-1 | CASTRLLNTEAFF | TGCGCCAGCACGAGACTATTGAACACTGAAGCTTTCTTT
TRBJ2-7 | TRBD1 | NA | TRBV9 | CASSVAQGMYEQYF | TGTGCCAGCAGCGTAGCACAGGGGATGTACGAGCAGTACTTC
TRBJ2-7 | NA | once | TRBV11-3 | CASSLGPPGAAYEQYF | TGTGCCAGCAGCTTAGGCCCCCCAGGGGCAGCCTACGAGCAGTACTTC
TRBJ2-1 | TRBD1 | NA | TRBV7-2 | CASSPPGQKYNEQFF | TGTGCCAGCAGCCCACCGGGACAGAAGTACAATGAGCAGTTCTTC
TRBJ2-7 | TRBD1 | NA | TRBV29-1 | CSVLTGQLYEQYF | TGCAGCGTTCTAACGGGACAGCTATACGAGCAGTACTTC
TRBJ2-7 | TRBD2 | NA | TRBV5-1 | CASSLVLVAGGNEQYF | TGCGCCAGCAGCTTGGTGTTGGTAGCGGGAGGGAACGAGCAGTACTTC
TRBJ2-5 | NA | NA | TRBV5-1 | CASSLSETQYF | TGCGCCAGCAGCTTGAGCGAGACCCAGTACTTC
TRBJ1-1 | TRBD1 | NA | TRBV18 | CASSPLRLGQGTRETEAFF | TGTGCCAGCTCACCACTACGACTTGGACAGGGTACTAGGGAAACTGAAGCTTTCTTT
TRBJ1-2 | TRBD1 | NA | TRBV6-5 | CASSYDGTGDGYTF | TGTGCCAGCAGTTACGACGGGACAGGCGATGGCTACACCTTC
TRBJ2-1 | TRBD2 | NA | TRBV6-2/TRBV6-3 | CASSYPGLAGGPRYEQFF | TGTGCCAGCAGTTACCCCGGACTAGCGGGAGGGCCTAGGTATGAGCAGTTCTTC
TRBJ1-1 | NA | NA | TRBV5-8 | CASSPPSGMNTEAFF | TGTGCCAGCAGCCCCCCGAGCGGTATGAACACTGAAGCTTTCTTT
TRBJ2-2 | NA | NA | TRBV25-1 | CASSDRSHTGELFF | TGTGCCAGCAGTGACCGGAGCCACACCGGGGAGCTGTTTTTT
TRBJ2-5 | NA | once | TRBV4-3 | CASSQAGVGQETQYF | TGCGCCAGCAGCCAAGCGGGAGTCGGCCAAGAGACCCAGTACTTC